This T cell receptor (beta chain) was observed in a study of blood T cell repertoires in COVID-19. About the study: From the United States, Italy and Spain came samples of acute and convalescent COVID-19. Sample material is recorded as cDNA or gDNA derived from T cells, B-cell-depleted T cells, or PBMCs.

Original data processing: It was from reference gene primer amplification that nucleated cell counts were estimated. Method: immunoSEQ multiplex PCR; TCRdb's copy keeps in-frame clones and lacks some. V and J calls and clone size come straight from that table; D and trimming were deduced from the DNA. The table records 130,000 to 150,000 clones, around nine tenths of them present only once. The germline V gene encodes CDR1 MGHDK and CDR2 SYGVNS. The CDR3 consists of 13 residues. Trimming stripped 1 base from V and 11 bases from J, with 14 bases between. The rearrangement links TRBV25-1 to TRBJ1-1, with D perhaps matching TRBD1 (5 bases). Material: peripheral blood. The TCR sequence derives from a woman aged 45-60 years with acute or convalescent COVID-19. Written as DNA, the CDR3 is TGTGCCAGCAGTGAATTGGTCGGGGGGTTGGCTTTCTTT. It is translated as CASSELVGGLAFF.